This TCR beta chain was captured in a study of OX40 agonist ivuxolimab in advanced cancers. This table comes from immunoSEQ multiplex PCR, and its TCRdb copy is limited to in-frame clones, with some not included. The table records approximately 30,000 clones, more than 65% of them present only once. Only a few counts were recorded for this clone. The CDR3 consists of 14 residues. Germline assignment: CDR1 MGHDK and CDR2 SYGVNS. Trimming removed 1 base from V and 3 bases from J, with 9 bases in between. The rearrangement links TRBV25-1 to TRBJ2-5; a weak D match, TRBD1 (5 bases). This receptor was obtained from an adult with an advanced solid tumor such as melanoma, head and neck, liver or kidney cancer. The material sequenced was CD4+ or CD8+ T cells sorted from blood, taken in a trial of the OX40 agonist ivuxolimab. CDR3 amino acids: CASSESWGEETQYF. In DNA, the CDR3 is TGTGCCAGCAGTGAATCGTGGGGCGAAGAGACCCAGTACTTC.